This is a list of T cell receptor beta chains from one sample in a study of tumor-infiltrating lymphocytes in primary liver carcinoma. TCRdb re-derived calls from the multiplex PCR reads in MiXCR, one entry per CDR3 protein. The table includes tens of thousands of distinct CDR3 sequences, about three quarters detected once. Sequencing was carried out using liver tumor tissue from sampling region 3. These TCRs come from a man aged 35-49 years with primary liver carcinoma and hepatitis B virus infection. The CDR3 runs from the conserved cysteine through the conserved F or W. D genes are given only for firm matches. Some rows mark clone size as missing; the rest say once, few, many or name a class of expanded clone.

-	TRBJ2-2	TRBV11-2	-	CASRMVAGVSGKLYF	TGTGCCAGCAGGATGGTAGCTGGAGTATCCGGGAAGCTGTATTTT
many	TRBJ2-3	TRBV10-3	-	CAISESFSGSQLTDTQYF	TGTGCCATCAGTGAGTCGTTTTCAGGATCACAACTCACAGATACGCAGTATTTT
-	TRBJ2-1	TRBV7-9	-	CARSLNIGVYNEQFF	TGTGCCAGGAGCCTTAATATCGGAGTGTACAATGAGCAGTTCTTC
many	TRBJ1-5	TRBV11-2	-	CASSSYREDQSQHF	TGTGCCAGCAGCTCCTACAGGGAGGATCAGTCCCAGCATTTT
-	TRBJ2-4	TRBV28	-	CASCFARVKNIQYF	TGTGCCAGCTGTTTCGCCAGGGTGAAGAACATTCAGTATTTC
-	TRBJ2-1	TRBV5-1	-	CASSRNLRSSYNEQFF	TGCGCCAGCAGCCGGAACTTGCGGTCATCCTACAATGAGCAGTTCTTC
-	TRBJ2-2	TRBV2	-	CASTGDWAGELFF	TGTGCCAGCACAGGGGACTGGGCCGGGGAGCTGTTTTTT
-	TRBJ2-5	TRBV11-2	-	CDSRSRNSAHQETQYF	TGTGACAGCAGATCCCGGAACTCGGCCCACCAAGAGACTCAGTACTTC
-	TRBJ1-1	TRBV4-1	-	CASSHPQRLDTEAFF	TGCGCAAGCAGCCACCCCCAGAGATTGGACACTGAAGCTTTCTTT
many	TRBJ2-5	TRBV5-4	TRBD2	CASSPGGTAETQYF	TGTGCCAGCAGCCCGGGGGGAACGGCAGAGACCCAGTACTTC
once	TRBJ2-1	TRBV28	TRBD2	CASRPGLVCNEQFF	TGTGCCAGCAGACCGGGACTAGTCTGCAATGAGCAGTTCTTC
-	TRBJ2-6	TRBV5-5	TRBD2	CASSSRLAEINSGANVLTF	TGTGCCAGCAGCTCGAGACTAGCGGAGATTAACTCTGGGGCCAACGTCCTGACTTTC
-	TRBJ2-3	TRBV7-9	-	CASSPPNTQYF	TGTGCCAGTAGCCCCCCCAATACGCAGTATTTT
-	TRBJ2-2	TRBV6-6	-	CASSIQGAGELFF	TGTGCCAGCAGTATTCAGGGCGCCGGGGAGCTGTTTTTT
-	TRBJ1-1	TRBV29-1	-	CSVIWDEEAFF	TGCAGCGTCATTTGGGATGAAGAAGCCTTCTTT
-	TRBJ2-7	TRBV14	TRBD2	CASNQYSGFTCEQYF	TGTGCCAGCAACCAATATAGCGGGTTTACCTGCGAGCAGTACTTC
-	TRBJ2-6	TRBV11-2	TRBD1	CASSLDRDGDNVLTF	TGTGCCAGCAGCTTGGACAGGGATGGTGACAACGTCCTGACTTTC
many	TRBJ2-1	TRBV5-1	TRBD2	CASEKLAGSSYNEQFF	TGCGCCAGCGAGAAACTAGCGGGAAGCTCCTACAATGAGCAGTTCTTC
-	TRBJ2-7	TRBV10-3	TRBD2	CAISGLAAHEQYF	TGTGCCATCAGTGGTCTAGCGGCCCACGAGCAGTACTTC
many	TRBJ2-3	TRBV5-1	TRBD2	CASSLLAGGTDTQYF	TGCGCCAGCAGCTTACTAGCGGGAGGCACAGATACGCAGTATTTT
-	TRBJ1-1	TRBV29-1	-	CSAQKLIREGEALF	TGCAGCGCCCAGAAGCTGATCCGGGAGGGTGAAGCTCTCTTT
once	TRBJ1-1	TRBV5-1	TRBD1	CASSQRTGGGDNTEAFF	TGCGCCAGCAGCCAGAGGACAGGGGGCGGAGATAACACTGAAGCTTTCTTT
-	TRBJ2-3	TRBV7-8	TRBD2	CASSLVQTGGPHDTQYF	TGTGCTAGCAGCTTAGTCCAAACGGGAGGGCCACATGATACGCAGTATTTT
many	TRBJ2-2	TRBV12-3/TRBV12-4	-	CASSLGGWGELFF	TGTGCCAGCAGTTTGGGGGGCTGGGGGGAGCTGTTTTTT
many	TRBJ2-2	TRBV6-6	TRBD2	CASSQGLAGDTGELFF	TGTGCCAGCAGCCAAGGACTAGCGGGAGACACCGGGGAGCTGTTTTTT
-	TRBJ2-1	TRBV5-5	-	CASSLTVYNEQFF	TGTGCCAGTAGCTTGACAGTTTACAATGAGCAGTTCTTC
-	TRBJ2-2	TRBV7-9	-	CASSLGRTLTGELFF	TGTGCCAGCAGCTTAGGGCGAACTCTGACCGGGGAGCTGTTTTTT
-	TRBJ2-2	TRBV6-5	-	CASNYSWDTGELFF	TGTGCCAGCAATTACTCTTGGGACACCGGGGAGCTGTTTTTT
-	TRBJ2-1	TRBV11-2	TRBD2	CASSLDIRLAMGEHLF	TGTGCCAGCAGCTTGGATATCAGACTAGCAATGGGTGAGCACCTCTTC
medium-sized	TRBJ2-7	TRBV29-1	TRBD1	CSAGAGTGDNEQYF	TGCAGCGCTGGAGCCGGGACAGGGGACAACGAGCAGTACTTC
-	TRBJ2-2	TRBV11-2	-	CASSGWLAGEVFF	TGTGCCAGCAGCGGGTGGTTAGCCGGGGAGGTATTTTTT
-	TRBJ2-1	TRBV11-2	TRBD2	CACSYSSSSGRGGGFF	TGTGCCTGCAGCTACTCTTCGAGTAGCGGGAGGGGAGGCGGCTTCTTC
-	TRBJ2-3	TRBV2	-	CASCANLIWYTQYF	TGTGCCAGCTGCGCCAATCTGATTTGGTATACGCAGTATTTT
-	TRBJ2-7	TRBV29-1	-	CSVEGSLANKQYF	TGCAGCGTTGAGGGGTCGTTAGCAAACAAACAGTACTTC
-	TRBJ2-3	TRBV10-3	TRBD2	CAISEPRLAESTDTEYF	TGTGCCATCAGTGAACCCAGACTAGCAGAGAGCACAGATACGGAGTATTTT
-	TRBJ1-6	TRBV5-6	-	CATRGSSINSPLHF	TGTGCCACCAGAGGTAGCTCAATCAACTCACCCCTCCACTTT
once	TRBJ1-5	TRBV6-1	-	CASSGRWTIDKPQHF	TGTGCCAGCAGTGGGAGGTGGACAATCGATAAGCCCCAGCATTTT
-	TRBJ2-2	TRBV4-1	-	CASSQDHGGTGEFLF	TGCGCCAGCAGCCAAGATCACGGGGGAACCGGGGAGTTCTTGTTT
-	TRBJ2-1	TRBV11-1	-	CASSLGGANEQIF	TGTGCGAGCAGCTTAGGCGGGGCAAATGAGCAGATCTTC
few	TRBJ2-7	TRBV4-2	-	CASSHLMAYEQYF	TGTGCCAGTAGCCATCTTATGGCCTACGAGCAGTACTTC
-	TRBJ2-2	TRBV12-5	-	CVSCPPGSSNTGELFF	TGTGTTAGTTGTCCCCCGGGCAGCTCGAACACCGGGGAGCTGTTTTTT
-	TRBJ2-5	TRBV29-1	TRBD1	CSYQWTGLGETQYF	TGCAGCTACCAATGGACAGGGCTGGGAGAGACCCAGTACTTC
-	TRBJ2-7	TRBV11-2	TRBD2	CASSLPVGLAGGGYEQYF	TGTGCCAGCAGCTTACCCGTCGGACTAGCGGGAGGGGGATACGAGCAGTACTTC
many	TRBJ1-5	TRBV12-3/TRBV12-4	TRBD1	CASSLRTGGLSIGVNQPQHF	TGTGCCAGCAGCCTCAGGACAGGGGGCTTAAGCATCGGGGTCAATCAGCCCCAGCATTTT
few	TRBJ2-7	TRBV6-5	-	CGSSYDRGPYGQYF	TGTGGCAGCAGTTACGACCGGGGACCCTACGGGCAGTACTTC
few	TRBJ1-1	TRBV11-3	-	CASGLVANTEAFF	TGTGCCAGCGGCTTAGTAGCGAACACTGAAGCCTTCTTT
-	TRBJ2-5	TRBV5-5	-	CTSSLGLARGYQETHYF	TGTACCAGCAGCTTGGGGTTAGCAAGAGGGTACCAAGAGACCCATTACTTC
-	TRBJ1-2	TRBV11-2	-	CASSLLQGFYGYTF	TGCGCCAGCAGCTTACTACAGGGTTTCTATGGTTACACCTTC
-	TRBJ2-4	TRBV11-2	TRBD1	CATSHNVGGAGNIQYF	TGTGCCACCAGTCATAATGTAGGGGGCGCGGGAAACATTCAGTACTTC